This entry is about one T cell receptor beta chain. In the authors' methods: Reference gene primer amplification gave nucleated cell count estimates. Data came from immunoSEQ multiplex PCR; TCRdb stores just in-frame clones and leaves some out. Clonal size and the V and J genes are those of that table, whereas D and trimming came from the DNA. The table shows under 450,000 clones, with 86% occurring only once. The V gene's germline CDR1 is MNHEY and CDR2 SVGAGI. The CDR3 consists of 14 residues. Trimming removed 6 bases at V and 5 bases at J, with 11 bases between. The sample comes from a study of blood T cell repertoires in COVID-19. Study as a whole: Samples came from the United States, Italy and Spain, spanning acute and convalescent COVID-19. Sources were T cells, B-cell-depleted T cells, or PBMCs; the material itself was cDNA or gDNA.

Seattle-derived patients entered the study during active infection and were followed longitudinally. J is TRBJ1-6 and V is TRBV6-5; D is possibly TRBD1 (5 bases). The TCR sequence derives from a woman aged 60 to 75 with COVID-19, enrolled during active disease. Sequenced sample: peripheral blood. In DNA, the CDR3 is TGTGCCAGCAGCAGGGTTTCCAATAATTCACCCCTCCACTTT. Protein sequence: CASSRVSNNSPLHF.